The entry below gives a single TCR beta chain sequence along with its context. Its antigen is still unknown. This sample stems from a study of cytomegalovirus exposure and HLA in healthy donors. Study conclusions and caveats: Follow-up analysis later connected one missense variant in DCLRE1C with trimming of TCR beta V- and J-genes.

Donors counted as nominally healthy when sampled, yet unrecorded immune exposures were likely. It was with 60 Vbeta and 13 Jbeta primers that the PCR ran. Clones were sequenced by immunoSEQ multiplex PCR, and TCRdb holds only the in-frame ones, with some missing. The sample yields about 99,000 clones, roughly 75% seen once. Trimming removed 0 bases at V and 8 bases at J, with 13 bases between. This CDR3 is 14 amino acids long. Germline loops: CDR1 MNHNS, CDR2 SASEGT. The chain combines TRBV6-1 with TRBJ1-2; D possibly corresponds to TRBD1 (6 bases). The receptor comes from a woman between 40 and 50 years old in good health and CMV-seronegative. Specimen: PBMCs. The CDR3: CASSEAIGGWGYTF. The CDR3 region has the DNA TGTGCCAGCAGTGAAGCGATTGGGGGCTGGGGCTACACCTTC.